This record covers a single T cell receptor beta chain. PCR was performed a second time for about 7 to 12 cycles using a sample-barcoded 5' primer and a J-beta primer mix. TCRdb reprocessed the 5' RACE reads with MiXCR, giving one entry per CDR3 protein. This table holds approximately 800,000 distinct CDR3 sequences, around 36% found once. The data belong to a study of blood T cells in healthy people across ages. CDR1 and CDR2 (germline): MNHEY, SMNVEV (reference sequence). CDR3 length equals 20 residues. V trimming: 6 bases; J trimming: 0 bases; junction bases outside the gene matches: 16. The chain recombines TRBV27 with TRBJ2-3; 12 bases fit TRBD2. The TCR was taken from a man younger than 30 in good health. Sequencing was performed on blood. In DNA form, the CDR3 reads TGTGCCAGCAGCCTAACCGGCGGGCTAGCGGGGGGGCACAGCACAGATACGCAGTATTTT. As protein: CASSLTGGLAGGHSTDTQYF.